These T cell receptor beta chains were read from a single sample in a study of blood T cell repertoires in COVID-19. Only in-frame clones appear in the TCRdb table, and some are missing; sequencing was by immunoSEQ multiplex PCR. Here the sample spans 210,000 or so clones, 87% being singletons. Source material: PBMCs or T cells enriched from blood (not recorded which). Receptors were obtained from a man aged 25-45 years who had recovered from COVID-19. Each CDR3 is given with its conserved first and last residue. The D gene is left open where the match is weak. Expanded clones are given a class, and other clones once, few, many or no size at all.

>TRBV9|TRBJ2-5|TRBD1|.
TGTGCCAGCAGCTCTGACAGGGGCCAAGAGACCCAGTACTTC
CASSSDRGQETQYF
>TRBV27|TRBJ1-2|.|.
TGTGCCAGCAGTTTATCTCAGGGAACCTATGGCTACACCTTC
CASSLSQGTYGYTF
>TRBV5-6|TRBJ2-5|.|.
TGTGCCAGCAGCTTGAGGACACAAGAGACCCAGTACTTC
CASSLRTQETQYF
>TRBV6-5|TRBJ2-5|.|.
TGTGCCAGCAGTTACGTCCAGGGTCCAGGGACCCAGTACTTC
CASSYVQGPGTQYF
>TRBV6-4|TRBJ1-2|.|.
TGTGCCAGCAGTGAAGAACAGGGACATGGCTACACCTTC
CASSEEQGHGYTF
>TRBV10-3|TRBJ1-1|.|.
TGTGCCATCAGTGGTTTGGAGGGCACTGAAGCTTTCTTT
CAISGLEGTEAFF
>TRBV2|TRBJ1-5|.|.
TGTGCCAGCAGTGTGAGTCAGGGGCCCCAGCATTTT
CASSVSQGPQHF
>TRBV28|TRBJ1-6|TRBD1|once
TGTGCCAGCCGGGACAGGGGATATAATTCACCCCTCCACTTT
CASRDRGYNSPLHF
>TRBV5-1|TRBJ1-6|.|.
TGCGCCAGCAGCTCGGGGAGGGTGGCTTCACCCCTCCACTTT
CASSSGRVASPLHF
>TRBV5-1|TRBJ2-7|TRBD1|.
TGCGCCAGCAGCTTCGGGACAGAATGGGAGCAGTACTTC
CASSFGTEWEQYF
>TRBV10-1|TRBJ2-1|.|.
TGCGCCAGCACAGCGGCCAACTACAATGAGCAGTTCTTC
CASTAANYNEQFF
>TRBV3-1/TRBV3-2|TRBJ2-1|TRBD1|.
TGTGCCAGCAGCCAGCCAAAGTCCGGGACAGGGACCTACAATGAGCAGTTCTTC
CASSQPKSGTGTYNEQFF
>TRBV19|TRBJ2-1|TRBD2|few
TGTGCCAGTAACCCCGCATCAGCGGGAGGATCCTACAATGAGCAGTTCTTC
CASNPASAGGSYNEQFF
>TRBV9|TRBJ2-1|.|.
TGTGCCAGCAGCCCCCGGGAGAAATCCTACAATGAGCAGTTCTTC
CASSPREKSYNEQFF
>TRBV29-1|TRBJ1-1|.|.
TGCTCCCCCCCCGGTAACACTGAAGCTTTCTTT
CSPPGNTEAFF
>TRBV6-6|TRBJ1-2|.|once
TGTGCCAGCAGTTCAGGCTTGGGCTACACCTTC
CASSSGLGYTF
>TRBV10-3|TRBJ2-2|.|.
TGTGCCATCAGATATAATAGCGGCACCGGGGAGCTGTTTTTT
CAIRYNSGTGELFF
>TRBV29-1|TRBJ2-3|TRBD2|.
TGCAGCGTTGGGTTGGATAGCGGGTTCACAGATACGCAGTATTTT
CSVGLDSGFTDTQYF
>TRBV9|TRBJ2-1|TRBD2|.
TGTGCCAGCAGCGTAGGACTAGCGGGAGTTAGGGAGCAGTTCTTC
CASSVGLAGVREQFF
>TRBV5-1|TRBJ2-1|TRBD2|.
TGCGCCAGCAGCTTGGTAGCTAGCGGGAGGGACAATGAGCAGTTCTTC
CASSLVASGRDNEQFF
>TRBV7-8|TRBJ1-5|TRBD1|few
TGTGCCAGCAGCAGGGGAACGGGACAGGACAATCAGCCCCAGCATTTT
CASSRGTGQDNQPQHF
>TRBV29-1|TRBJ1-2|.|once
TGCAGCGTTGTTAGTGAGGGCTTCTATGGCTACACCTTC
CSVVSEGFYGYTF
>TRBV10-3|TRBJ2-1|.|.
TGTGCCATCAGAGCCGGGAGTGGCTACAATGAGCAGTTCTTC
CAIRAGSGYNEQFF
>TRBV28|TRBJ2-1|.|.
TGTGCCAGCATTTCTCAGGGTGTCCGTAAATATGAGCAGTTCTTC
CASISQGVRKYEQFF
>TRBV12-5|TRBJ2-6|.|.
TGTGCTAGTGGACTCTCTGGGGCCAACGTCCTGACTTTC
CASGLSGANVLTF
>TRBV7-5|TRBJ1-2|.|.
TGTGCCAGAAGCCCCCCTAGATCGGACAGGGAGCACTATGGCTACACCTTC
CARSPPRSDREHYGYTF
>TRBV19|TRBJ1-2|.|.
TGTGCCAGTAGACTAGAACAGAGGAGGAACTATGGCTACACCTTC
CASRLEQRRNYGYTF
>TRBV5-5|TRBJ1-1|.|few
TGTGCCAGCAGCTTGGAAGGGGAAGAGTACACTGAAGCTTTCTTT
CASSLEGEEYTEAFF
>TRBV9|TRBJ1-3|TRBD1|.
TGTGCCAGCAGCCCGGGACAGGGGGCGATAGCTGGAAACACCATATATTTT
CASSPGQGAIAGNTIYF
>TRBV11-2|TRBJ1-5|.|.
TGTGCCAGCAGCTTAGTTGCGCTAAATCAGCCCCAGCATTTT
CASSLVALNQPQHF
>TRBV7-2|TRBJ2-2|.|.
TGTGCCAGCAGCGGGACAAACACCGGGGAGCTGTTTTTT
CASSGTNTGELFF
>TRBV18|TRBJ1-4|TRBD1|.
TGTGCCAGCTCAACGCAGGGGGCGGCTAATGAAAAACTGTTTTTT
CASSTQGAANEKLFF
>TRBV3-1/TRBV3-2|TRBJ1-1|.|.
TGTGCCAGCAGCTTCCGAATGGCGGTTACTGAAGCTTTCTTT
CASSFRMAVTEAFF
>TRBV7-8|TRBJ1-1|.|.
TGTGCCAGCAGCTTAAAAGGCCGTACAGGGCACTCCACTGAAGCTTTCTTT
CASSLKGRTGHSTEAFF
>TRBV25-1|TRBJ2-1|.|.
TGTGCCAGCAGTCCCCCCGCAGGGTTTATCTACAATGAGCAGTTCTTC
CASSPPAGFIYNEQFF
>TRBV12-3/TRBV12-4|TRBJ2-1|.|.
TGTGCCAGTGGGCGGGATTACAATGAGCAGTTCTTC
CASGRDYNEQFF
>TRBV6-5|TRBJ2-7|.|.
TGTGCCAGCAGTTTACTAGGCTCGCAGTACTTC
CASSLLGSQYF
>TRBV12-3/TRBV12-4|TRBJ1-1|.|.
TGTGCCAGCAGGTCACAGAACACTGAAGCTTTCTTT
CASRSQNTEAFF